This T cell receptor (beta chain) was identified in a study of technical replicates of blood from a few donors. Data came from immunoSEQ multiplex PCR; TCRdb stores just in-frame clones and leaves some out. Counted here are around 79,000 clones, roughly 91% occurring once; the ten biggest clones make up about 0.25%. V lost 2 bases to trimming and J lost 3 bases, with 14 bases between them. This CDR3 has 15 amino acids. Germline loops: CDR1 SGHDT, CDR2 YYEEEE. The material sequenced was T cells isolated from PBMCs. The receptor's source is a human donor in good health. The V call is TRBV5-6, the J call TRBJ1-1, with D unclear. CDR3: CASSFPRGTHTEAFF. For the CDR3, the DNA is TGTGCCAGCAGCTTCCCCCGGGGTACGCACACTGAAGCTTTCTTT.